A single sample gave rise to the 6 T cell receptor beta chains below, sequenced in a study of blood T cell repertoires in COVID-19. Sequencing was performed with immunoSEQ multiplex PCR; in TCRdb, only in-frame clones are kept and a portion is missing. This table has approximately 170,000 clones, less than 85% appearing once. The material sequenced was peripheral blood. The source of these receptors is a woman older than 75 with active or convalescent COVID-19.

The sample holds one count of this clone. DNA for the CDR3: TGTGCCAGCTCCCTCGAAGCGGGAGCTGGAGGAGAGACCCAGTACTTC. This codes for CASSLEAGAGGETQYF. V is TRBV18 and J is TRBJ2-5; 8 positions match TRBD2. J lost 4 bases, V lost 6 bases, and 13 bases had no gene match. The germline V gene encodes CDR1 KGHSH and CDR2 LQKENI. This CDR3 is 16 amino acids long. The complete variable domain, with remaining parts taken from reference TRBV18 and TRBJ2-5, reads NAGVMQNPRHLVRRRGQEARLRCSPMKGHSHVYWYRQLPEEGLKFMVYLQKENIIDESGMPKERFSAEFPKEGPSILRIQQVVRGDSAAYFCASSLEAGAGGETQYFGPGTRLLVL.

This clone has just one count. The rearrangement joins TRBV6-6 to TRBJ1-1; D is undetermined. Germline V gene data show CDR1 as MNHNY and CDR2 as SVGAGI (reference sequence). V was cut by 7 bases and J by 6 bases, with 18 bases left in between. The CDR3 contains 14 residues. The CDR3 DNA sequence: TGTGCCAGCACCCAATCAGGTAAAGTCGCTGAAGCTTTCTTT. It translates to CASTQSGKVAEAFF.

The V call is TRBV7-9, the J call TRBJ2-7; 10 bases are a match to TRBD2. The CDR3 length is 15 residues. V lost 4 bases to trimming and J lost 5 bases; unmatched junction nucleotides: 8. Germline-derived CDR1 and CDR2 are SEHNR and FQNEAQ (reference sequence). CDR3 coding DNA: TGTGCCAGCAGCTCCCGGAGCGGGAGGGGAAACGAGCAGTACTTC. This gives the protein CASSSRSGRGNEQYF.

The chain couples TRBV3-1 (or the pseudogene TRBV3-2) to TRBJ2-7; 9 nucleotides line up with TRBD1. Germline assignment: CDR1 LGHDT and CDR2 YNNKEL (reference sequence). J was trimmed by 6 bases and V by 0 bases; bases with no gene match: 3. The CDR3 has 14 amino acids. The CDR3 sequence is CASSQDGTGREQYF. In nucleotides, the CDR3 is TGTGCCAGCAGCCAAGATGGGACAGGGCGCGAGCAGTACTTC.

V gene TRBV6-5 combines with J gene TRBJ1-2; D call uncertain. Germline V gene data show CDR1 as MNHEY and CDR2 as SVGAGI. This CDR3 has 12 residues. Trimming stripped 2 bases from V and 7 bases from J, with 8 bases between. CDR3 residues: CASSYEGFGYTF. DNA of the CDR3: TGTGCCAGCAGTTACGAGGGTTTTGGCTACACCTTC.

The V and J genes are TRBV19 and TRBJ2-7; TRBD1 aligns across 9 bases. The CDR3 is made up of 14 amino acids. Germline CDR1 LNHDA, CDR2 SQIVND (reference sequence). The trim removed 10 bases at V and 7 bases at J, leaving 14 bases unmatched. The CDR3 reads CATSTEDRGIEQYF. The CDR3 DNA is TGTGCCACCTCAACCGAGGACAGGGGTATAGAGCAGTACTTC.